One sample yielded the 22 T cell receptor beta chains listed below, sequenced in a study of cytomegalovirus exposure and HLA in healthy donors. Assay: immunoSEQ multiplex PCR; the TCRdb copy retains only in-frame clones and omits some. Of some 150,000 clones in the sample, around nine tenths were seen once. Sequenced: PBMCs. Receptors originate from a young man in good health and CMV-seropositive.

J is TRBJ2-5 and V is TRBV27; weak D call: TRBD1 (5 bases). V was clipped by 3 bases and J by 4 bases, with 18 bases between them. The CDR3 extends over 16 amino acids. The V gene's germline CDR1 is MNHEY and CDR2 SMNVEV (reference sequence). The CDR3 loop is CASSLLGAGHLETQYF. The CDR3 nucleotides read TGTGCCAGCAGTTTGCTAGGGGCAGGGCATTTAGAGACCCAGTACTTC.

The DNA of the CDR3 is TGTGCCAGCTCACCACTTCGGGGAGAAGCTTTCTTT. Translating gives CASSPLRGEAFF. V usage is TRBV18 and J usage is TRBJ1-1; D not certain. The V gene lost 1 base and the J gene lost 8 bases, with 8 bases spanning the gap. This CDR3 is 12 amino acids long. Germline CDR1 reads KGHSH; CDR2 reads LQKENI. The entire variable domain, with the rest obtained from reference TRBV18 and TRBJ1-1, is as follows: NAGVMQNPRHLVRRRGQEARLRCSPMKGHSHVYWYRQLPEEGLKFMVYLQKENIIDESGMPKERFSAEFPKEGPSILRIQQVVRGDSAAYFCASSPLRGEAFFGQGTRLTVV.

V usage is TRBV6-5 and J usage is TRBJ1-1, with D possibly TRBD1 on 5 matching bases. In germline, CDR1 is MNHEY, CDR2 SVGAGI. This CDR3 has 12 amino acids. Deletions cut 5 bases from V and 8 bases from J, with 12 bases between. Here the CDR3 reads CASSTGAAEAFF. In nucleotides, the CDR3 is TGTGCCAGCAGTACTGGGGCAGCCGAAGCTTTCTTT.

The gene calls are TRBV4-2 and TRBJ2-6; 11 bases are a match to TRBD1. This CDR3 region has 18 residues. Unmatched junction bases numbered 4, after V lost 3 bases and J lost 0 bases. Germline V gives CDR1 LGHNA, CDR2 YNFKEQ. The CDR3 DNA is TGTGCCAGCAGCCATGGAGGACAGGGGGCCTCTGGGGCCAACGTCCTGACTTTC. It is translated as CASSHGGQGASGANVLTF.

The chain uses TRBV28 and TRBJ2-7, with 8 bases aligning to TRBD1. The CDR3 runs 11 residues. The germline gives CDR1 MDHEN, CDR2 SYDVKM. Unmatched junction bases numbered 0, after V lost 5 bases and J lost 6 bases. The CDR3 bases are TGTGCCAGCAGTACAGGGGGCGAGCAGTACTTC. The encoded protein is CASSTGGEQYF.

V gene TRBV5-1 combines with J gene TRBJ2-7; D possibly corresponds to TRBD2 (5 bases). Germline CDR1 is SGHRS and CDR2 is YFSETQ. The CDR3 runs 13 residues. With 6 bases removed from V and 3 bases from J, the gap between germline ends came to 13 bases. CDR3 nucleotides: TGCGCCAGCAAAGGAGCGGTAGACTACGAGCAGTACTTC. It specifies CASKGAVDYEQYF.

V is TRBV13 and J is TRBJ1-5; D is undetermined. The V end was cut by 3 bases, the J end by 5 bases, with 8 bases between. The germline CDR1 and CDR2 sequences are PRHDT and FYEKMQ (reference sequence). The CDR3 consists of 13 residues. CDR3 loop: CASSLGTDQPQHF. CDR3 bases: TGTGCCAGCAGCTTGGGCACGGATCAGCCCCAGCATTTT.

Notes on this clone: The junction differs from germline at one of its ends, possibly a read error. This sequence joins TRBV7-7 and TRBJ2-2, with TRBD2 as a possible D gene (6 bases). The germline gives CDR1 SSHAT, CDR2 FNYEAQ (reference sequence). The CDR3 is made up of 15 amino acids. CDR3: CASSPRRGSTGELFF. Written as DNA, the CDR3 is TGTGCTAGCAGCCCACGGCGGGGAAGCACCGGGGAGCTGTTTTTT.

The genes are TRBV7-9 and TRBJ2-2; D uncertain. Trimming shortened V by 4 bases and J by 5 bases, and 8 bases separated the two germline ends. The germline V gene encodes CDR1 SEHNR and CDR2 FQNEAQ (reference sequence). CDR3 length equals 13 residues. CDR3 protein: CASSSLRTGELFF. For the CDR3, the DNA is TGTGCCAGCAGCTCCCTTCGGACCGGGGAGCTGTTTTTT.

This chain links TRBV6-6 with TRBJ2-1; 9 bases agree with TRBD2. The junction had 4 bases not matched to a gene; V was cut back by 7 bases and J by 3 bases. CDR1 is MNHNY and CDR2 is SVGAGI in the germline V gene (reference sequence). CDR3 length equals 14 residues. The CDR3 DNA sequence: TGTGCCAGCATAGGACTAGCGAACTACAATGAGCAGTTCTTC. It codes for CASIGLANYNEQFF.

This clone was counted at least ten times. Distinct nucleotide sequences in the sample also encode this CDR3. The genes are TRBV7-9 and TRBJ2-6, with 9 positions matching TRBD1. Trimming at V came to 3 bases and at J to 2 bases, leaving 2 bases not matched to a gene. CDR1 is SEHNR and CDR2 is FQNEAQ in the germline V gene (reference sequence). CDR3 length: 16 residues. The DNA for the CDR3 is TGTGCCAGCAGCTTGGGACAGGGTGCTGGGGCCAACGTCCTGACTTTC. This sequence encodes CASSLGQGAGANVLTF.

The chain uses TRBV9 and TRBJ2-5; 9 bases match TRBD2. Germline CDR1 and CDR2: SGDLS and YYNGEE. The J segment lost 3 bases and the V segment lost 0 bases, leaving 9 bases of the junction unmatched. This CDR3 is 17 amino acids long. The CDR3 DNA reads as TGTGCCAGCAGCGTAGGGCGGGTGACTAGCGGTGAAGAGACCCAGTACTTC. It encodes CASSVGRVTSGEETQYF.

The chain is built from TRBV19 and TRBJ2-1; 8 positions agree with TRBD2. Trimming at V came to 8 bases and at J to 9 bases, leaving 6 bases not matched to a gene. Germline assignment: CDR1 LNHDA and CDR2 SQIVND (reference sequence). This CDR3 comprises 12 residues. CDR3 sequence: CASGIAGLEQFF. The CDR3 nucleotides are TGTGCCAGTGGGATAGCGGGACTTGAGCAGTTCTTC.

The chain couples TRBV28 to TRBJ1-4; no clear D. The CDR3 is 12 residues long. V lost 4 bases to trimming and J lost 4 bases, with 4 bases between them. CDR1 is MDHEN, CDR2 SYDVKM, per germline. Here the CDR3 reads CASSSINEKLFF. The DNA of the CDR3 is TGTGCCAGCAGTTCAATTAATGAAAAACTGTTTTTT.

This chain links TRBV7-2 with TRBJ1-2; 9 positions agree with TRBD1. The CDR3 loop spans 16 amino acids. Germline trimming cut 3 bases from V and 2 bases from J; bases unmatched to any gene: 7. The V gene's germline CDR1 is SGHTA and CDR2 FQGNSA. The CDR3 loop is CASSFEGDRANYGYTF. The CDR3 DNA follows: TGTGCCAGCAGCTTTGAGGGGGACAGGGCGAACTATGGCTACACCTTC.

CDR3 sequence reads: CASSPTELYGYTF. CDR3 nucleotide sequence: TGTGCCAGCAGCCCGACAGAGCTCTATGGCTACACCTTC. The chain couples TRBV5-6 to TRBJ1-2, with D possibly matching TRBD1 (5 bases). Germline CDR1 reads SGHDT; CDR2 reads YYEEEE. The CDR3 is 13 amino acids. Deletions cut 4 bases from V and 4 bases from J, with 11 bases between. The variable domain in full, completed from reference TRBV5-6 and TRBJ1-2, reads DAGVTQSPTHLIKTRGQQVTLRCSPKSGHDTVSWYQQALGQGPQFIFQYYEEEERQRGNFPDRFSGHQFPNYSSELNVNALLLGDSALYLCASSPTELYGYTFGSGTRLTVV.

V gene TRBV5-6 combines with J gene TRBJ2-3; 8 bases fit TRBD2. CDR3 length equals 16 residues. Germline V lookup: CDR1 SGHDT, CDR2 YYEEEE. V was clipped by 3 bases and J by 4 bases; unmatched bases: 10. This chain's CDR3 is CASSSATSVRPDTQYF. Here the CDR3 DNA reads TGTGCCAGCAGCTCGGCGACTAGCGTGCGGCCAGATACGCAGTATTTT.

This clone was seen only a few times. The CDR3 reads CAISPGVNQPQHF. CDR3 DNA sequence: TGTGCCATCTCCCCCGGGGTCAATCAGCCCCAGCATTTT. The V gene is TRBV19, the J gene TRBJ1-5, with unresolved D. The CDR3 covers 13 residues. V shed 10 bases and J shed 3 bases, with 13 bases lying between them. In germline, CDR1 is LNHDA, CDR2 SQIVND (reference sequence).

This sequence joins TRBV18 and TRBJ2-3; no reliable D call. Germline loops: CDR1 KGHSH, CDR2 LQKENI. The V end lost 2 bases, the J end lost 2 bases, and 8 bases lay between the germline ends. CDR3 size: 14 residues. The CDR3 is CASSPGLDTDTQYF. In DNA, the CDR3 is TGTGCCAGCTCACCAGGCCTTGACACAGATACGCAGTATTTT.

As concerns this clone: Distinct nucleotide sequences in the sample also encode this CDR3. The CDR3 DNA reads TGTGCCAGCTCACCACCTGGTTGGGGGGCCTACGAGCAGTACTTC. Its protein product is CASSPPGWGAYEQYF. V usage is TRBV18 and J usage is TRBJ2-7, with D possibly TRBD2 on 6 matching bases. Trimming shortened V by 0 bases and J by 2 bases, and 11 bases separated the two germline ends. Per the germline V gene, CDR1 is KGHSH and CDR2 is LQKENI. This CDR3 contains 15 residues.

J is TRBJ2-5 and V is TRBV19; D may be TRBD1 (6 bases). Trimming removed 3 bases at V and 5 bases at J, with 16 bases between. This CDR3 is built from 15 residues. Germline V CDR1 and CDR2: LNHDA, SQIVND (reference sequence). Here the CDR3 DNA reads TGTGCCAGTAGTATCGTGGTGGGACATGGGGAGACCCAGTACTTC. The encoded protein is CASSIVVGHGETQYF.

The chain has TRBV25-1 and TRBJ2-7; D might be TRBD1 (5 bases). The germline CDR1 and CDR2 sequences are MGHDK and SYGVNS. Deletions cut 4 bases from V and 2 bases from J, with 12 bases between. This CDR3 is built from 14 residues. CDR3 region: CASSVGPETYEQYF. CDR3 coding DNA: TGTGCCAGCAGTGTGGGGCCCGAGACCTACGAGCAGTACTTC.